This note documents a single T cell receptor (beta chain) sequence. The target antigen is unknown. The data stem from a study of cytomegalovirus exposure and HLA in healthy donors. The PCR was carried out with 60 Vbeta primers and 13 Jbeta primers. Libraries were prepared by immunoSEQ multiplex PCR; TCRdb keeps only in-frame clonotypes and omits some of them. The sample lists hundreds of thousands of clones, about 89% occurring once. General study results and limits: Later analysis identified a missense DCLRE1C variant that was linked to TCR beta V- and J-gene trimming. Only CMV serostatus was available as immune exposure information. Later work showed greater clonal expansion in HLA-associated TCR beta chains than in equally common others.

Material for sequencing was PBMCs. This clonotype was obtained from a woman under 30 in good health and CMV-seronegative.

The CDR3, as DNA: TGTGCCAGCAGCCCCGACGGGGTACCCTACAATGAGCAGTTCTTC. It yields the protein CASSPDGVPYNEQFF. The chain has TRBV6-1 and TRBJ2-1, with TRBD2 as a possible D gene (5 bases). The germline V gene has CDR1 MNHNS and CDR2 SASEGT. The CDR3 has 15 amino acids. V lost 6 bases and J lost 2, with 14 bases in between.